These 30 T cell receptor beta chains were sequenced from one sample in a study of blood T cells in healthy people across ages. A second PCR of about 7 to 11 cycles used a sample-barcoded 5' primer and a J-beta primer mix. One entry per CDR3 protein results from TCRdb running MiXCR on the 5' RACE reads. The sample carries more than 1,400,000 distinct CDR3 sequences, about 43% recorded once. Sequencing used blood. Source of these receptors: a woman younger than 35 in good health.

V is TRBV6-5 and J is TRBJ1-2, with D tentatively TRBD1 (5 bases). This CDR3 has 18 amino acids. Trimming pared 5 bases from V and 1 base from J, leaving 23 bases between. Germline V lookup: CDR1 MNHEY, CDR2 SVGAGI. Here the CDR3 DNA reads TGTGCCAGCAGTCACCGGGCCCTAGACTTAGGGGTTAACTATGGCTACACCTTC. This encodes CASSHRALDLGVNYGYTF.

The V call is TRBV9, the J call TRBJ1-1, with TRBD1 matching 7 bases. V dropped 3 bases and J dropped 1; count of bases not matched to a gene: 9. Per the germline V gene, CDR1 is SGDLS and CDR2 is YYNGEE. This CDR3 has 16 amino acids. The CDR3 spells CASSAAPDRRNTEAFF. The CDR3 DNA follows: TGTGCCAGCAGCGCGGCCCCGGACAGGCGGAACACTGAAGCTTTCTTT.

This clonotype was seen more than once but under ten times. The CDR3 DNA sequence: TGTGCCAGCAGCTCCCACGAGGGGAATCAGCCCCAGCATTTT. Translating gives CASSSHEGNQPQHF. This chain joins TRBV12-3 or TRBV12-4 and TRBJ1-5; TRBD1 is a possible D gene (5 bases). Trimming cost V 6 bases and J 4 bases, with 13 bases left between them. The CDR3 length is 14 residues.

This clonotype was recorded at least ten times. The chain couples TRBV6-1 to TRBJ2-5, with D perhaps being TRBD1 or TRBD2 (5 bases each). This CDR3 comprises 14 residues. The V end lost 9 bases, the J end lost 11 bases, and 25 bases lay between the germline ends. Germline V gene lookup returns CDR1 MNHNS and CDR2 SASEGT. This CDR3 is CASREHPERGEQYF. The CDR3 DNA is TGTGCCAGTAGAGAGCACCCTGAGCGAGGGGAGCAGTACTTC.

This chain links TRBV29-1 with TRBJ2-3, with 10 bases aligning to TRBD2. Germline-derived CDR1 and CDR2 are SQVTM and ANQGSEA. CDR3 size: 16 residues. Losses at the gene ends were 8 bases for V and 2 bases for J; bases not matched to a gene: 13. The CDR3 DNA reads TGCAGCAGAAGGGTAGGACTAGCGGCCTCCACAGATACGCAGTATTTT. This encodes CSRRVGLAASTDTQYF.

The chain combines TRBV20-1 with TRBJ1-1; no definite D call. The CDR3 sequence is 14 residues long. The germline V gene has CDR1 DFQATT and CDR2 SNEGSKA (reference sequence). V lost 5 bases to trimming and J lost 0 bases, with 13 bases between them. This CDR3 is CSAPIYYLNTEAFF. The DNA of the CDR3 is TGCAGTGCTCCGATTTATTACCTGAACACTGAAGCTTTCTTT.

The CDR3 reads CASSVEDKGTMFF. CDR3 sequence (DNA): TGTGCCAGCAGCGTAGAAGACAAAGGAACGATGTTTTTT. The chain is built from TRBV9 and TRBJ2-2, with D uncertain. Germline CDR1 reads SGDLS; CDR2 reads YYNGEE. V lost 0 bases, J lost 15 bases, and 15 bases lay in between. The CDR3 is 13 residues long. Together with reference TRBV9 and TRBJ2-2, the CDR3 gives the full variable domain: DSGVTQTPKHLITATGQRVTLRCSPRSGDLSVYWYQQSLDQGLQFLIQYYNGEERAKGNILERFSAQQFPDLHSELNLSSLELGDSALYFCASSVEDKGTMFFGEGSRLTVL.

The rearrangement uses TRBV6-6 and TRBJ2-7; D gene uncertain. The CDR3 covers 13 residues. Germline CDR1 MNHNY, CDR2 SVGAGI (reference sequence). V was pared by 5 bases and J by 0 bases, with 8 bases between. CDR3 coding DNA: TGTGCCAGCAGTCGACTGAGCTCCTACGAGCAGTACTTC. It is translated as CASSRLSSYEQYF.

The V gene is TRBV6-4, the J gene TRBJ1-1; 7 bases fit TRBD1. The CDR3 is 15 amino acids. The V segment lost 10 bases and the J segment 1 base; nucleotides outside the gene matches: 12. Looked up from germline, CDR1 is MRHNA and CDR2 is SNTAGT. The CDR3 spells CANGYGGTENTEAFF. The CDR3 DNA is TGTGCCAACGGCTACGGAGGGACAGAGAACACTGAAGCTTTCTTT.

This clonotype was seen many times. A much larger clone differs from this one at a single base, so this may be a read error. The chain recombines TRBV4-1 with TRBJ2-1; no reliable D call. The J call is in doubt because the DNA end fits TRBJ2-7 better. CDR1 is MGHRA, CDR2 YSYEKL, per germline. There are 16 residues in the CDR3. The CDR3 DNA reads TGCGCCAGCAGCCAGGTTGACTTGGTCTCCTACAATGAGCAGTACTTC. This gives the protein CASSQVDLVSYNEQYF.

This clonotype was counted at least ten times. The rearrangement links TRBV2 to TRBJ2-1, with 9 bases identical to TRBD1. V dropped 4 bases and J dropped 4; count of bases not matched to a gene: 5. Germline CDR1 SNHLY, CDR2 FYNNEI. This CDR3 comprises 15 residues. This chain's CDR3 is CASSGRQGVYNEQFF. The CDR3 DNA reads TGTGCCAGCAGTGGGAGACAGGGGGTATACAATGAGCAGTTCTTC. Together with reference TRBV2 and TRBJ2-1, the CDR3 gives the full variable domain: EPEVTQTPSHQVTQMGQEVILRCVPISNHLYFYWYRQILGQKVEFLVSFYNNEISEKSEIFDDQFSVERPDGSNFTLKIRSTKLEDSAMYFCASSGRQGVYNEQFFGPGTRLTVL.

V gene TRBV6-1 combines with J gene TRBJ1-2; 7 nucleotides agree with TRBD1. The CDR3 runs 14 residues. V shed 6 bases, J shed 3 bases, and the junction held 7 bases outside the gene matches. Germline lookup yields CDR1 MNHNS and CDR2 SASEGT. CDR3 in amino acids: CASRTTGKDYGYTF. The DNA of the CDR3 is TGTGCCAGCAGGACGACAGGGAAGGACTATGGCTACACCTTC.

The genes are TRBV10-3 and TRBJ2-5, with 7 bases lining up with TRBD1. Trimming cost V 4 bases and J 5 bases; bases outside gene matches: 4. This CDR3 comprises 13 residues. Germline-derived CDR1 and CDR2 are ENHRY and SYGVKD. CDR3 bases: TGTGCCATCAGTGTTAGGGGGCAGGAGACCCAGTACTTC. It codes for CAISVRGQETQYF.

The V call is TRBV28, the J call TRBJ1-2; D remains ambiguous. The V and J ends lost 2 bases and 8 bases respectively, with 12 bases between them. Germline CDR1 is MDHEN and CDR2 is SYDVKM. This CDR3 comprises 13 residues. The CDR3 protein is CASSLQVGWGYTF. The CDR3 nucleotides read TGTGCCAGCAGTTTACAGGTTGGATGGGGCTACACCTTC.

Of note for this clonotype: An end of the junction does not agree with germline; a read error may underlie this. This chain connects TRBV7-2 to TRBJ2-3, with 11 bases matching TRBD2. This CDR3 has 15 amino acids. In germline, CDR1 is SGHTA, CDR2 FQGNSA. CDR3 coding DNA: TGTGCCGGCAGCTTACTAGCGGGGGAAGCAGATACGCAGTATTTT. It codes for CAGSLLAGEADTQYF.

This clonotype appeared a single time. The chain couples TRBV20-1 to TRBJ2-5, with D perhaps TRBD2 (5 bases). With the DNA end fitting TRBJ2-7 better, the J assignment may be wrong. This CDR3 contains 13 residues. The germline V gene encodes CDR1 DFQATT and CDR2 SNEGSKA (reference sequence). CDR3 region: CSAARRAEYEQYF. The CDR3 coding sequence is TGCAGTGCTGCAAGGAGAGCGGAGTACGAGCAGTACTTC.

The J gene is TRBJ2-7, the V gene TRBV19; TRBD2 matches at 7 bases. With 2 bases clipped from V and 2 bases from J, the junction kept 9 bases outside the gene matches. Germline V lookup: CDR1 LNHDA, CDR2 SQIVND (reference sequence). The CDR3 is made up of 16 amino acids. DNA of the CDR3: TGTGCCAGTAGTATACCCTCTACTAGCGCCGCCTACGAGCAGTACTTC. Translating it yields CASSIPSTSAAYEQYF.

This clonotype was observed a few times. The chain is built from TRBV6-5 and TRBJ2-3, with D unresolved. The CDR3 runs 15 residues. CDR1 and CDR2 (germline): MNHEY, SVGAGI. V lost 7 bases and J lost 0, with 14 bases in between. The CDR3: CASTEGSPSTDTQYF. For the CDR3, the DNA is TGTGCCAGCACCGAAGGGTCCCCTAGCACAGATACGCAGTATTTT.

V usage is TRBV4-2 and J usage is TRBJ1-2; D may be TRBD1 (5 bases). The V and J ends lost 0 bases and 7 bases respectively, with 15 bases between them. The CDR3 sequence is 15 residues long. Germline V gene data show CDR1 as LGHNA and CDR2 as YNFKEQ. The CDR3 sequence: CASSQDRAADGGYTF. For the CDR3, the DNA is TGTGCCAGCAGCCAAGACAGGGCCGCCGACGGTGGCTACACCTTC.

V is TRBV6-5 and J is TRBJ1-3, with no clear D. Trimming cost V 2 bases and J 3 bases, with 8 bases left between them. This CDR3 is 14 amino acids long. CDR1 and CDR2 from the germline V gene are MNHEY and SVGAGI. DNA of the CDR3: TGTGCCAGCAGTTACCGGACTAATGGAAACACCATATATTTT. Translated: CASSYRTNGNTIYF.

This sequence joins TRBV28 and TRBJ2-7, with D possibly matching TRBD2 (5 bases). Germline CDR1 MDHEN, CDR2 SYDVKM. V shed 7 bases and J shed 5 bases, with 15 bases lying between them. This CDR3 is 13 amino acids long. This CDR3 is CASNRGRVDEQYF. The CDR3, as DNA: TGTGCCAGCAATCGGGGTAGGGTGGACGAGCAGTACTTC.

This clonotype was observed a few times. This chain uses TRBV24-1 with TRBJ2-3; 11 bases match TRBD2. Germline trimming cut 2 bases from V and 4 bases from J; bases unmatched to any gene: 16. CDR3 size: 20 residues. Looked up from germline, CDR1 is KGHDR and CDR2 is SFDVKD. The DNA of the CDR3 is TGTGCCACCAGTGATTACGAACTAAAAGGGACTAGCGGCCCCCCAGATACGCAGTATTTT. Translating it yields CATSDYELKGTSGPPDTQYF.

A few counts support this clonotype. CDR3 coding DNA: TGCAGCGCTCTTCAAACAGGGGTTGAGACCCAGTACTTC. Its protein product is CSALQTGVETQYF. The chain joins TRBV29-1 to TRBJ2-5, with TRBD1 matching 7 bases. V shed 7 bases and J 5 bases; nucleotides not matched to a gene: 10. The CDR3 loop spans 13 amino acids. Germline lookup yields CDR1 SQVTM and CDR2 ANQGSEA.

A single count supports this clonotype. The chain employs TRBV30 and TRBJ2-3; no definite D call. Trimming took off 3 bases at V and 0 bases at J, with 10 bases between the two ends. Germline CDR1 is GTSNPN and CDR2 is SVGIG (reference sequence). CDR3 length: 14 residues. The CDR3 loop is CAWRASGSTDTQYF. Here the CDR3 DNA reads TGTGCCTGGAGGGCATCCGGGAGCACAGATACGCAGTATTTT.

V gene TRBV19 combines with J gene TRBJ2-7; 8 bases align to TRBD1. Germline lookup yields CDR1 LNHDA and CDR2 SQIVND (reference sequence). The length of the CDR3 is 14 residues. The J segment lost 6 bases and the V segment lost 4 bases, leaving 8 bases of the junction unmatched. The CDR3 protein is CASSSRGPQGEQYF. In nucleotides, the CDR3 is TGTGCCAGTAGTAGCAGGGGGCCCCAAGGCGAGCAGTACTTC.

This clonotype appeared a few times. The CDR3 loop reads CASSGGQGGSLPQHF. In DNA, the CDR3 is TGTGCCAGCAGCGGCGGACAGGGGGGTAGTTTGCCCCAGCATTTT. This sequence joins TRBV9 and TRBJ1-5; 10 bases match TRBD1. V lost 3 bases, J lost 9 bases, and 9 bases stayed unmatched. CDR1 is SGDLS, CDR2 YYNGEE, per germline. The CDR3 runs to 15 residues. Drawing the rest from reference TRBV9 and TRBJ1-5, the complete variable domain is DSGVTQTPKHLITATGQRVTLRCSPRSGDLSVYWYQQSLDQGLQFLIQYYNGEERAKGNILERFSAQQFPDLHSELNLSSLELGDSALYFCASSGGQGGSLPQHFGDGTRLSIL.

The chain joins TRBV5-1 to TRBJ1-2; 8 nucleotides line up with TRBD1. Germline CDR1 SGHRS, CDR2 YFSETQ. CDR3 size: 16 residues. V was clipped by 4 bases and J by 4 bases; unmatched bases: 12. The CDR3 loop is CASSTQTGGPGYGYTF. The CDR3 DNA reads TGCGCCAGCAGCACACAAACAGGGGGTCCCGGCTATGGCTACACCTTC.

The CDR3 loop is CASSPFAETQFF. The CDR3 DNA reads TGTGCCAGCTCACCATTTGCAGAGACCCAGTTCTTC. The gene calls are TRBV18 and TRBJ2-1, with D unresolved. The CDR3 extends over 12 amino acids. The V gene lost 2 bases and the J gene lost 13 bases, with 12 bases spanning the gap. Germline values: CDR1 KGHSH, CDR2 LQKENI.

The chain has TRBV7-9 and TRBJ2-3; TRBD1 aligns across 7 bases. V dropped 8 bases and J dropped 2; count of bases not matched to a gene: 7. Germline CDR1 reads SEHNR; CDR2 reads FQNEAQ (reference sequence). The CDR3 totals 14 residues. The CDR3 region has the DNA TGTGCCAGCGAGGGGGCGTACACCACAGATACGCAGTATTTT. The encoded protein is CASEGAYTTDTQYF.

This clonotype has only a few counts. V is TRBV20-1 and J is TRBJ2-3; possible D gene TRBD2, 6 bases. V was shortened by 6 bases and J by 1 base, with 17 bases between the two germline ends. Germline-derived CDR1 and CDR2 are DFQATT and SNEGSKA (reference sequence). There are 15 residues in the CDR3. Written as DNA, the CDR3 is TGCAGTGCGCGGGGAGAAAAAGAGGGCACAGATACGCAGTATTTT. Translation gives CSARGEKEGTDTQYF.